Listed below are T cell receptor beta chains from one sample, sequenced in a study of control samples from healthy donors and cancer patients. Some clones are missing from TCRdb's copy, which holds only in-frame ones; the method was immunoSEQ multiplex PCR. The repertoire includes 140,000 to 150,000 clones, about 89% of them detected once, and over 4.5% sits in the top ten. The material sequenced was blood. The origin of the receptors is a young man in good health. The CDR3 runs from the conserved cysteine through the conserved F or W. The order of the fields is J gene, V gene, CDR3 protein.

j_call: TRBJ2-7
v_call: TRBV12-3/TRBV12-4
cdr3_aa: CASSLERKQYF

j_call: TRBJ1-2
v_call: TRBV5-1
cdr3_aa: CASRAWIGGFGYGYTF

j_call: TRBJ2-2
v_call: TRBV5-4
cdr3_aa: CASSQRDRGTGELFF

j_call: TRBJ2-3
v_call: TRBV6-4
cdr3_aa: CASSAELGATDTQYF

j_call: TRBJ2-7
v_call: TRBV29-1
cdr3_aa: CSCGTVSYEQYF

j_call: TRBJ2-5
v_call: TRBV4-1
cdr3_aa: CASSQHSALAETQYF

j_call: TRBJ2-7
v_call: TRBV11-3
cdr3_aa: CASSSGGSTYEQYF

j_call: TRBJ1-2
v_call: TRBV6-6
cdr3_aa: CASTPLGGAEGYTF

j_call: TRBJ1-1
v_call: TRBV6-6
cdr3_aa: CASSFGNRGAFF

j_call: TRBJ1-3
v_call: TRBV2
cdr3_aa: CASSLKGNRGASGNTIYF

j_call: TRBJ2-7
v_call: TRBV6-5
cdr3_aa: CASSLGLAGAYEQYF

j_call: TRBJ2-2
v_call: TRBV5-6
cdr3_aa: CASSDGTGKDTGELFF

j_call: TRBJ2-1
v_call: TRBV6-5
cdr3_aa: CASSPSRGYNEQFF

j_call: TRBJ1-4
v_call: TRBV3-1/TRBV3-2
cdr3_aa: CASSPQTGTGEKLFF

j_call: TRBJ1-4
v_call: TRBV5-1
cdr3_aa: CASSLGTGYSEKLFF

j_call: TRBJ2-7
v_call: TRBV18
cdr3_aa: CASSPVLGGSGYEQYF

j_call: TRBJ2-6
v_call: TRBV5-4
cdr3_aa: CASSPRGQTLGANVLTF